Below are 10 T cell receptor beta chains sequenced from a single sample in a study of T cell responses to AZD1222 COVID-19 vaccine (dated by TCRdb to 2020 to 2023). Reading the label with the study, this specimen's time point is: baseline before first vaccination. The meaning of the sample's treatment or condition label: meningococcal conjugate vaccine given as trial control. Library preparation was by the immunoSEQ multiplex PCR assay. TCRdb obtained this table from immuneACCESS and retained in-frame rearrangements with V and J assigned. These tables miss some clones; where compared with another copy, unresolved V genes account for less than half of the shortfall, and the remainder is unexplained. This sample lists tens of thousands of clones; 75% to 95% were detected once. The ten largest clones take up 3.5% to 5% of the sample. The sample in question was peripheral blood, obtained on day 0 of MenACWY control vaccination. These receptors came from an adult in good health.

The V gene is TRBV28, the J gene TRBJ2-2, with D possibly TRBD2 on 6 matching bases. This CDR3 is built from 14 residues. Germline V gene data show CDR1 as MDHEN and CDR2 as SYDVKM. The ends were cut back, 6 bases at V and 5 bases at J, with 13 bases in the middle. In DNA, the CDR3 is TGTGCCAGCAGGGCCGGGACTTCAACCGGGGAGCTGTTTTTT. Translating gives CASRAGTSTGELFF.

The rearrangement joins TRBV28 to TRBJ2-2; 9 positions match TRBD2. CDR3 length: 15 residues. Germline V lookup: CDR1 MDHEN, CDR2 SYDVKM. V lost 6 bases, J lost 3 bases, and 5 bases stayed unmatched. CDR3 DNA: TGTGCCAGCAGGGTAGCGGGAGCGGACACCGGGGAGCTGTTTTTT. Its translation is CASRVAGADTGELFF.

This sequence joins TRBV28 and TRBJ2-5; 9 bases are shared with TRBD2. The CDR3 runs to 16 residues. Unmatched junction bases numbered 8, after V lost 5 bases and J lost 1 base. CDR1 is MDHEN and CDR2 is SYDVKM in the germline V gene. CDR3 nucleotides: TGTGCCAGCAGTCTACTAGCGGGCACGTTCCAAGAGACCCAGTACTTC. It encodes CASSLLAGTFQETQYF.

The chain employs TRBV4-3 and TRBJ1-6, with 7 bases identical to TRBD1. Germline V gene data show CDR1 as LGHNA and CDR2 as YSLEER. V was pared by 5 bases and J by 8 bases, with 9 bases of the junction left unmatched. The CDR3 runs to 15 residues. The CDR3 DNA reads TGCGCCAGCAGCAACGTCCCGGGACAGTATTCACCCCTCCACTTT. The encoded protein is CASSNVPGQYSPLHF.

The genes are TRBV30 and TRBJ1-5, with D unresolved. CDR1 and CDR2 from the germline V gene are GTSNPN and SVGIG (reference sequence). The CDR3 sequence is 14 residues long. The ends were cut back, 2 bases at V and 1 base at J, with 9 bases in the middle. CDR3 nucleotide sequence: TGTGCCTGGAGTTCGCCCGGAAGCAATCAGCCCCAGCATTTT. It is translated as CAWSSPGSNQPQHF.

The chain has TRBV5-1 and TRBJ2-7, with D possibly TRBD2 on 6 matching bases. Trimming took 0 bases from V and 3 from J, leaving 10 bases between them. CDR1 SGHRS and CDR2 YFSETQ come from the germline V gene. The CDR3 contains 14 residues. CDR3 residues: CASSLAGDGYEQYF. CDR3 DNA sequence: TGCGCCAGCAGCTTGGCGGGGGATGGCTACGAGCAGTACTTC.

The chain joins TRBV29-1 to TRBJ2-7, with TRBD1 as a possible D gene (5 bases). This CDR3 spans 13 amino acids. Germline CDR1 reads SQVTM; CDR2 reads ANQGSEA. Trimming took off 2 bases at V and 3 bases at J, with 11 bases between the two ends. CDR3 loop: CSVESDSIYEQYF. CDR3 in DNA: TGCAGCGTTGAATCCGACAGTATCTACGAGCAGTACTTC.

The CDR3 here is CAWTRGGGTDTQYF. CDR3 nucleotide sequence: TGTGCCTGGACCCGCGGGGGCGGCACAGATACGCAGTATTTT. V gene TRBV30 combines with J gene TRBJ2-3, with a weak D call TRBD2 (7 bases). This CDR3 contains 14 residues. Per the germline V gene, CDR1 is GTSNPN and CDR2 is SVGIG (reference sequence). Trimming pared 4 bases from V and 1 base from J, leaving 12 bases between.

The J gene is TRBJ1-2, the V gene TRBV3-1 (or the pseudogene TRBV3-2), with 8 bases lining up with TRBD1. V dropped 4 bases and J dropped 7; count of bases not matched to a gene: 5. Per germline, CDR1 LGHDT and CDR2 YNNKEL (reference sequence). CDR3 length: 13 amino acids. This CDR3 reads CASSLRGQGGYTF. The CDR3 DNA reads as TGTGCCAGCAGCCTCAGGGGGCAGGGTGGCTACACCTTC.

The chain is built from TRBV5-1 and TRBJ2-4, with TRBD2 matching over 7 bases. J lost 7 bases, V lost 4 bases, and 11 bases had no gene match. The CDR3 consists of 15 residues. Per the germline V gene, CDR1 is SGHRS and CDR2 is YFSETQ. The chain's CDR3 is CASSGRAAGDNIQYF. For the CDR3, the DNA is TGCGCCAGCAGCGGGAGGGCGGCGGGAGACAACATTCAGTACTTC.